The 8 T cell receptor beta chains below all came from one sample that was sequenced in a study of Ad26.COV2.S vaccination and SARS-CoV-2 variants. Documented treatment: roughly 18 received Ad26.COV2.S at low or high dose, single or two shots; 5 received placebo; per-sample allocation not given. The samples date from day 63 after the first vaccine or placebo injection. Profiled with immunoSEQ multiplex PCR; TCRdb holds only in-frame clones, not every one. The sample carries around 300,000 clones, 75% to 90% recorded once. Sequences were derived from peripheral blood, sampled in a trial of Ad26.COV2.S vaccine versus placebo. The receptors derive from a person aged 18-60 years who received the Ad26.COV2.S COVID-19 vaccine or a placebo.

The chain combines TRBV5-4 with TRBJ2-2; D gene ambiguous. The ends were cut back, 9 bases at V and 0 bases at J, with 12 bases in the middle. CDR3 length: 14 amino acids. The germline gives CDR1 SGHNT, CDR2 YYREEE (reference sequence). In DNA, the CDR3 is TGTGCCACTGAGGACGGCTCGAACACCGGGGAGCTGTTTTTT. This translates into CATEDGSNTGELFF. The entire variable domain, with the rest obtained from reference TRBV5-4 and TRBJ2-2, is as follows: ETGVTQSPTHLIKTRGQQVTLRCSSQSGHNTVSWYQQALGQGPQFIFQYYREEENGRGNFPPRFSGLQFPNYSSELNVNALELDDSALYLCATEDGSNTGELFFGEGSRLTVL.

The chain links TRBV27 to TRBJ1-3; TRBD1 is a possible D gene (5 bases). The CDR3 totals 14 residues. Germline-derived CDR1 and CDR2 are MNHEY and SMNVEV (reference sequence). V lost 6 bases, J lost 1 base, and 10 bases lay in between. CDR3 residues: CASSPGSSGNTIYF. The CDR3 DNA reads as TGTGCCAGCAGCCCAGGGAGTTCTGGAAACACCATATATTTT.

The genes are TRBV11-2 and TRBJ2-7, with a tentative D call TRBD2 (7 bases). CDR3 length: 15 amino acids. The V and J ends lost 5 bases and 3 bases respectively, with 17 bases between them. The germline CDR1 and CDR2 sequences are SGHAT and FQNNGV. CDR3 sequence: CASSPRGGGGYEQYF. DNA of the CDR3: TGTGCCAGCAGCCCGAGAGGGGGGGGAGGCTACGAGCAGTACTTC.

CDR3 amino acids: CASSATGTGVVYEQYF. DNA for the CDR3: TGTGCCAGCAGCGCGACCGGGACAGGGGTAGTTTACGAGCAGTACTTC. The chain couples TRBV9 to TRBJ2-7; 10 bases agree with TRBD1. The junction had 10 bases not matched to a gene; V was cut back by 3 bases and J by 4 bases. The length of the CDR3 is 16 residues. Germline V gene lookup returns CDR1 SGDLS and CDR2 YYNGEE.

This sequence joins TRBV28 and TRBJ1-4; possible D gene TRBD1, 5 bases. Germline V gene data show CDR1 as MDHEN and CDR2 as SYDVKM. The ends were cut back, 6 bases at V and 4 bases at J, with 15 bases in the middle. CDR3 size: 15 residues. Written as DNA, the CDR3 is TGTGCCAGCAGCCCTTCGGTGGGGGATAATGAAAAACTGTTTTTT. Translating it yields CASSPSVGDNEKLFF. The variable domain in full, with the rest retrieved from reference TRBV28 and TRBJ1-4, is DVKVTQSSRYLVKRTGEKVFLECVQDMDHENMFWYRQDPGLGLRLIYFSYDVKMKEKGDIPEGYSVSREKKERFSLILESASTNQTSMYLCASSPSVGDNEKLFFGSGTQLSVL.

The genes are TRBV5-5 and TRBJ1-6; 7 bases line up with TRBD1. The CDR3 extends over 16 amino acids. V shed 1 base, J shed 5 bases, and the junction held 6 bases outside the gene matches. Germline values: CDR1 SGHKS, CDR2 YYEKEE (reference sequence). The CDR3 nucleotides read TGTGCCAGCAGCTTGATGACAGGGACTGATAATTCACCCCTCCACTTT. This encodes CASSLMTGTDNSPLHF.

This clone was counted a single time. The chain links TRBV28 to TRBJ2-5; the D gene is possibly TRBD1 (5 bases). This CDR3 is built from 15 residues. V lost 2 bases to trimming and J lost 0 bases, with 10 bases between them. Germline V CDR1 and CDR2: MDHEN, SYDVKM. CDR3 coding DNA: TGTGCCAGCAGTTTAAGTGGGGCCTACCAAGAGACCCAGTACTTC. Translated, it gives CASSLSGAYQETQYF.

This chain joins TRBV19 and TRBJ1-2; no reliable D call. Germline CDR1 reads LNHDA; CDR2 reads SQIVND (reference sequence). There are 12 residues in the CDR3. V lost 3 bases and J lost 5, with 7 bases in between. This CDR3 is CASSIPGYGYTF. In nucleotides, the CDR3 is TGTGCCAGTAGTATCCCCGGATATGGCTACACCTTC.